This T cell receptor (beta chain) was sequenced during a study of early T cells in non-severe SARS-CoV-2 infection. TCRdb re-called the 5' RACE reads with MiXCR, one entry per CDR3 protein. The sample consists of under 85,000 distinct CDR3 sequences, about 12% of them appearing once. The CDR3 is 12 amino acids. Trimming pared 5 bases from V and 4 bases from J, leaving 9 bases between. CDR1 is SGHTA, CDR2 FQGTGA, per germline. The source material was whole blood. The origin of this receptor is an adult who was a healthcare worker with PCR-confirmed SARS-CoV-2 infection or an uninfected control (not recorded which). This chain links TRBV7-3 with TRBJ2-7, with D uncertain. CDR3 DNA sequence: TGTGCCAGCAGCCCGTCGGGTTACGAGCAGTACTTC. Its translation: CASSPSGYEQYF. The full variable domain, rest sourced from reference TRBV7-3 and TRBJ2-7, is GAGVSQTPSNKVTEKGKYVELRCDPISGHTALYWYRQSLGQGPEFLIYFQGTGAADDSGLPNDRFFAVRPEGSVSTLKIQRTERGDSAVYLCASSPSGYEQYFGPGTRLTVT.